The present T cell receptor beta chain was sequenced within a study of T cell repertoires in cytomegalovirus infection. At the level of the study: Signatures in public TCR beta sequences pointed to both CMV infection and matching HLA type.

MiXCR was run by TCRdb on the reads, yielding one entry per CDR3 protein. Of 400,000 or so distinct CDR3 sequences listed, about a sixth are singletons. In germline, CDR1 is LNHDA, CDR2 SQIVND (reference sequence). This CDR3 has 17 amino acids. V was clipped by 3 bases and J by 4 bases; unmatched bases: 10. At least ten counts were recorded for this clonotype. This TCR came from a human donor in good health (CMV status not recorded). Some clones in this sample may be carry-over from other donors' samples. Sequenced input: PBMCs. V gene TRBV19 combines with J gene TRBJ2-2, with 8 bases aligning to TRBD2. CDR3 sequence: CASSILAGKERTGELFF. In DNA, the CDR3 is TGTGCCAGTAGTATCCTAGCGGGTAAAGAGCGCACCGGGGAGCTGTTTTTT.